Presented here are 25 T cell receptor beta chains from one specimen sequenced in a study of CD8+CD57+ T cells in acquired aplastic anemia. CDR3 and TCR beta VDJ profiling relied on genomic DNA as the template. TCRdb processed the reads anew with MiXCR; each CDR3 protein has one entry. This table has 90,000 to 130,000 distinct CDR3 sequences, around 50% appearing once. Material: sorted CD4+, CD8+, or CD8+CD57+ T cells (not recorded which) from PBMCs. The origin of the receptors is a human donor in good health, serving as a control.

This clonotype was picked up many times. This chain connects TRBV20-1 to TRBJ1-2; D call uncertain. Germline loops: CDR1 DFQATT, CDR2 SNEGSKA (reference sequence). The CDR3 is 12 amino acids. The V end lost 2 bases, the J end lost 9 bases, and 13 bases lay between the germline ends. This CDR3 reads CSARRDPGSYTF. The CDR3 bases are TGCAGTGCTAGAAGGGATCCCGGGAGCTACACCTTC.

The chain uses TRBV29-1 and TRBJ2-7, with TRBD2 as a possible D gene (6 bases). This CDR3 spans 14 amino acids. V dropped 0 bases and J dropped 1 base, with 10 bases sitting between them. The germline V gene encodes CDR1 SQVTM and CDR2 ANQGSEA. CDR3 sequence (DNA): TGCAGCGTTGAAGATAACCGGGGGTCCTACGAGCAGTACTTC. The encoded protein is CSVEDNRGSYEQYF.

The rearrangement links TRBV25-1 to TRBJ1-5, with D possibly being TRBD1 (6 bases). The CDR3 loop spans 15 amino acids. From germline, CDR1 is MGHDK and CDR2 SYGVNS. V was trimmed by 1 base and J by 3 bases, leaving 10 bases between them. CDR3 nucleotide sequence: TGTGCCAGCAGTGAATCCGGGACATACAATCAGCCCCAGCATTTT. Its protein is CASSESGTYNQPQHF.

The sample holds many counts of this clonotype. This sequence joins TRBV20-1 and TRBJ1-2; perhaps TRBD1 as D (5 bases). The CDR3 extends over 14 amino acids. The V end lost 0 bases, the J end lost 3 bases, and 11 bases lay between the germline ends. CDR1 and CDR2 (germline): DFQATT, SNEGSKA (reference sequence). CDR3 nucleotide sequence: TGCAGTGCTAGAGATTTGAAAGGGGACTATGGCTACACCTTC. This encodes CSARDLKGDYGYTF.

V gene TRBV9 combines with J gene TRBJ1-2, with D unclear. The CDR3 has 13 residues. Germline CDR1 and CDR2: SGDLS and YYNGEE. Trimming removed 1 base at V and 5 bases at J, with 9 bases between. This CDR3 reads CASSVFNGYGYTF. CDR3 nucleotides: TGTGCCAGCAGCGTATTTAACGGATATGGCTACACCTTC.

This clonotype was observed at least ten times. CDR3 DNA: TGTGCCAGCAGTGCCCACCTAGCGGGGGGCGGGGAGACCCAGTACTTC. Translated, it gives CASSAHLAGGGETQYF. J is TRBJ2-5 and V is TRBV2; 11 positions agree with TRBD2. The CDR3 extends over 16 amino acids. Trimming at V came to 4 bases and at J to 5 bases, leaving 9 bases not matched to a gene. Germline V CDR1 and CDR2: SNHLY, FYNNEI.

Concerning this clonotype: A much more abundant neighbour one base away suggests this may be a read error. The chain is built from TRBV6-5 and TRBJ2-2; D unclear. From germline, CDR1 is MNHEY and CDR2 SVGAGI. CDR3 size: 13 residues. The V gene lost 0 bases and the J gene lost 6 bases, with 5 bases spanning the gap. The DNA of the CDR3 is TGTGCCAGCAGTTACTCTGACGCCGGGGAGCTGTTTTTT. Protein product: CASSYSDAGELFF.

This clonotype appeared many times. The chain links TRBV12-3 or TRBV12-4 to TRBJ1-6; D unresolved. CDR3 length: 15 amino acids. Trimming took 0 bases from V and 6 from J, leaving 9 bases between them. The CDR3 reads CASSLAGNSNSPLHF. CDR3 bases: TGTGCCAGCAGTTTAGCAGGGAACTCTAATTCACCCCTCCACTTT.

This clonotype was counted only a few times. The rearrangement joins TRBV25-1 to TRBJ1-3; D unclear. CDR1 is MGHDK and CDR2 is SYGVNS in the germline V gene. This CDR3 has 16 residues. V dropped 3 bases and J dropped 0 bases, with 12 bases sitting between them. CDR3 region: CASSDWAPSSGNTIYF. The CDR3 DNA reads as TGTGCCAGCAGTGATTGGGCCCCGAGCTCTGGAAACACCATATATTTT.

The V and J genes are TRBV7-9 and TRBJ1-4; maybe TRBD1 (6 bases). The V gene's germline CDR1 is SEHNR and CDR2 FQNEAQ (reference sequence). The V gene lost 5 bases and the J gene lost 7 bases, with 14 bases spanning the gap. This CDR3 comprises 14 residues. The CDR3, as DNA: TGTGCCAGCAGCGCTAGGGGGGTAGCTGAAAAACTGTTTTTT. Translation: CASSARGVAEKLFF.

The chain has TRBV5-1 and TRBJ2-3, with TRBD2 as a possible D gene (6 bases). The CDR3 extends over 17 amino acids. The germline V gene encodes CDR1 SGHRS and CDR2 YFSETQ. Trimming left V 0 bases short and J 4 bases short, with 18 bases between. In nucleotides, the CDR3 is TGCGCCAGCAGCTTGGAGGGTCTACTAGCACGGGCAGATACGCAGTATTTT. The encoded protein is CASSLEGLLARADTQYF.

Many counts were recorded for this clonotype. This chain connects TRBV6-1 to TRBJ1-6, with D unresolved. Germline CDR1 reads MNHNS; CDR2 reads SASEGT. The CDR3 is 15 amino acids. The V gene lost 6 bases and the J gene lost 0 bases, with 9 bases spanning the gap. The CDR3, as DNA: TGTGCCAGCAGCGCCGGGGTCTCCTATAATTCACCCCTCCACTTT. It encodes CASSAGVSYNSPLHF.

This clonotype was detected only once. The V gene is TRBV25-1, the J gene TRBJ2-1, with TRBD1 matching over 9 bases. V shed 4 bases, J shed 8 bases, and the junction held 9 bases outside the gene matches. Germline V gene lookup returns CDR1 MGHDK and CDR2 SYGVNS. The CDR3 is 15 residues long. CDR3 sequence (DNA): TGTGCCAGCAGTGGGGGGGACAGGGATTCCGATGAGCAGTTCTTC. This gives the protein CASSGGDRDSDEQFF.

This clonotype was observed many times. The V call is TRBV20-1, the J call TRBJ1-3; D gene ambiguous. The germline V gene has CDR1 DFQATT and CDR2 SNEGSKA (reference sequence). The CDR3 is made up of 14 amino acids. Deletions cut 0 bases from V and 4 bases from J, with 10 bases between. The DNA of the CDR3 is TGCAGTGCTAGAGAAGTAGGGATCGGAAACACCATATATTTT. Translation: CSAREVGIGNTIYF.

This clonotype was seen ten or more times. The chain has TRBV9 and TRBJ2-1, with TRBD2 matching 7 bases. From germline, CDR1 is SGDLS and CDR2 YYNGEE. The CDR3 runs 16 residues. With 0 bases clipped from V and 4 bases from J, the junction kept 7 bases outside the gene matches. The CDR3 DNA reads TGTGCCAGCAGCGTAGTATGGGGAGGGACTTACAATGAGCAGTTCTTC. It yields the protein CASSVVWGGTYNEQFF.

This clonotype has at least ten counts. The CDR3 sequence: CASGLPQWYGYTF. Here the CDR3 DNA reads TGTGCTAGTGGTTTGCCGCAATGGTATGGCTACACCTTC. The chain employs TRBV12-5 and TRBJ1-2; unclear D gene. Germline CDR1 reads LGHNT; CDR2 reads FRNRAP. The length of the CDR3 is 13 residues. The V end was cut by 2 bases, the J end by 5 bases, with 9 bases between.

This clonotype came up many times. This rearrangement joins TRBV4-1 to TRBJ1-1, with 9 bases aligning to TRBD1. V was pared by 6 bases and J by 1 base, with 9 bases of the junction left unmatched. This CDR3 has 16 residues. Germline V CDR1 and CDR2: MGHRA, YSYEKL. CDR3 sequence (DNA): TGCGCCAGCAGTCTACTCCCGGGACAGGGGAACACTGAAGCTTTCTTT. Protein product: CASSLLPGQGNTEAFF.

This clonotype appeared a few times. The chain couples TRBV19 to TRBJ1-6; D possibly corresponds to TRBD1 (5 bases). Trimming stripped 8 bases from V and 6 bases from J, with 11 bases between. CDR1 is LNHDA, CDR2 SQIVND, per germline (reference sequence). This CDR3 spans 13 amino acids. In DNA, the CDR3 is TGTGCCAGTTCGGGACGCCCTAATTCACCCCTCCACTTT. It specifies CASSGRPNSPLHF.

Here the CDR3 DNA reads TGTGCCAGTAGATCGGGGACAGGGGGCGAGCAGTACTTC. This encodes CASRSGTGGEQYF. V usage is TRBV19 and J usage is TRBJ2-7; 11 positions agree with TRBD1. V shed 6 bases, J shed 6 bases, and the junction held 4 bases outside the gene matches. The germline CDR1 and CDR2 sequences are LNHDA and SQIVND (reference sequence). The CDR3 is 13 amino acids.

The gene calls are TRBV10-3 and TRBJ2-7; D gene ambiguous. Between the trimmed V and J ends, which lost 4 bases and 0 bases, there was a span of 7 bases. This CDR3 spans 13 amino acids. The germline gives CDR1 ENHRY, CDR2 SYGVKD. The DNA of the CDR3 is TGTGCCATCAGTGCCCCGAGCTCCTACGAGCAGTACTTC. Amino acid sequence: CAISAPSSYEQYF.

The chain joins TRBV4-1 to TRBJ1-1, with unresolved D. CDR1 is MGHRA and CDR2 is YSYEKL in the germline V gene. The germline V and J ends were trimmed by 3 bases and 6 bases, with 20 bases remaining between them. The CDR3 sequence is 16 residues long. The DNA of the CDR3 is TGCGCCAGCAGCCAGGACCTTTTAGCGGGCCGACCTGAAGCTTTCTTT. Protein product: CASSQDLLAGRPEAFF.

This rearrangement joins TRBV7-3 to TRBJ1-6, with D unclear. The CDR3 has 16 residues. V dropped 5 bases and J dropped 7 bases, with 18 bases sitting between them. From germline, CDR1 is SGHTA and CDR2 FQGTGA. CDR3 amino acids: CASSVAASAQNSPLHF. DNA for the CDR3: TGTGCCAGCAGCGTGGCCGCCAGTGCTCAAAATTCACCCCTCCACTTT.

There are a few counts of this clonotype. The chain has TRBV4-2 and TRBJ2-5; 10 bases fit TRBD1. Germline V lookup: CDR1 LGHNA, CDR2 YNFKEQ. The CDR3 sequence is 14 residues long. The V and J ends lost 3 bases and 5 bases, in that order; junction bases with no gene match: 3. The chain's CDR3 is CASSHRQGAETQYF. In DNA, the CDR3 is TGTGCCAGCAGCCATCGACAGGGGGCCGAGACCCAGTACTTC.

This clonotype was seen many times. The chain combines TRBV19 with TRBJ1-6; no clear D gene. V was pared by 1 base and J by 7 bases, with 5 bases between. The CDR3 is 13 residues long. Germline V gene sequence: CDR1 LNHDA, CDR2 SQIVND (reference sequence). CDR3 protein: CASSIGENSPLHF. Here the CDR3 DNA reads TGTGCCAGTAGTATAGGGGAAAATTCACCCCTCCACTTT.

V usage is TRBV4-1 and J usage is TRBJ2-7; D might be TRBD1 (5 bases). The CDR3 is 14 residues long. Germline V lookup: CDR1 MGHRA, CDR2 YSYEKL. The ends were cut back, 1 base at V and 3 bases at J, with 10 bases in the middle. In nucleotides, the CDR3 is TGCGCCAGCAGCCAAGGGGCAGGGTACTACGAGCAGTACTTC. Translation: CASSQGAGYYEQYF.